This is a list of T cell receptor beta chains from one sample in a study of cytomegalovirus exposure and HLA in healthy donors. Profiling relied on immunoSEQ multiplex PCR, and the TCRdb table lists in-frame clones only, not all of them. The sample has roughly 180,000 clones; more than 75% are singletons. Source material: PBMCs. All receptors come from a woman aged 25 to 45 in good health and CMV-seropositive. The CDR3 runs from the conserved cysteine through the conserved F or W. The order of the fields is D gene, clone size, J gene, V gene, CDR3 protein, CDR3 DNA. D genes are given only for firm matches. The size field is filled for only some rows; it gives once, few, many or a size class.

TRBD2 NA TRBJ2-1 TRBV29-1 CSVEGLAGGLGGNEQFF TGCAGCGTTGAAGGACTAGCGGGGGGGCTAGGTGGAAATGAGCAGTTCTTC
NA NA TRBJ1-4 TRBV7-9 CASSKTQRGRDINEKLFF TGTGCCAGCAGCAAAACCCAACGGGGGAGAGACATTAATGAAAAACTGTTTTTT
NA few TRBJ2-1 TRBV5-4 CASNTHGFNEQFF TGTGCCAGCAACACCCACGGGTTCAATGAGCAGTTCTTC
NA once TRBJ2-2 TRBV28 CASSLYAAGRATGELVF TGTGCCAGCAGTTTATATGCGGCGGGGCGGGCCACCGGGGAGCTGGTTTTT
NA NA TRBJ2-5 TRBV6-5 CASSRGGETQYF TGTGCCAGCAGTCGTGGGGGGGAGACCCAGTACTTC
NA few TRBJ2-4 TRBV28 CASSLQGNIQYF TGTGCCAGCAGTTTACAGGGGAACATTCAGTACTTC
NA NA TRBJ1-4 TRBV28 CASSRGRREKLFF TGTGCCAGCAGCCGGGGAAGACGAGAAAAACTGTTTTTT
NA NA TRBJ2-3 TRBV6-5 CASRSLSADTQYF TGTGCCAGCAGATCCCTAAGCGCAGATACGCAGTATTTT
NA few TRBJ2-7 TRBV6-6 CASSSTGEQYF TGTGCCAGCAGTTCGACAGGAGAGCAGTACTTC
TRBD2 once TRBJ2-3 TRBV9 CASSVSGGRTDTQYF TGTGCCAGCAGCGTTAGCGGGGGGCGAACAGATACGCAGTATTTT
NA NA TRBJ1-5 TRBV19 CASSIREQHSNQPQHF TGTGCCAGTAGTATCAGGGAACAACATAGCAATCAGCCCCAGCATTTT
NA NA TRBJ1-6 TRBV18 CASSLRGAPNSPLHF TGTGCCAGCTCACTCCGGGGGGCCCCTAATTCACCCCTCCACTTT
NA NA TRBJ2-5 TRBV7-8 CASSLGTVQETQYF TGTGCCAGCAGCTTAGGGACAGTCCAAGAGACCCAGTACTTC
NA NA TRBJ2-5 TRBV19 CATSDGEQYF TGTGCCACCTCGGATGGAGAACAGTACTTC
NA NA TRBJ2-1 TRBV10-3 CAISGRDTSNEQFF TGTGCCATCAGTGGCCGGGACACTTCCAATGAGCAGTTCTTC
TRBD2 few TRBJ2-1 TRBV9 CASARGGGLYNEQFF TGTGCCAGCGCCCGTGGCGGGGGTCTATACAATGAGCAGTTCTTC
TRBD1 few TRBJ2-1 TRBV7-2 CASSLAPTGVSYNEQFF TGTGCCAGCAGCTTAGCTCCTACAGGGGTCTCCTACAATGAGCAGTTCTTC
TRBD1 NA TRBJ2-3 TRBV29-1 CSVEGQGARDTQYF TGCAGCGTTGAAGGGCAGGGGGCTAGAGATACGCAGTATTTT
NA NA TRBJ1-2 TRBV19 CATGQSRYGYTF TGTGCCACTGGACAGTCGAGATATGGCTACACCTTC
NA NA TRBJ2-7 TRBV6-1 CASSEVASIYEQYF TGTGCCAGCAGTGAAGTGGCTAGTATCTACGAGCAGTACTTC
TRBD1 few TRBJ2-4 TRBV4-1 CASSHATGGAKNIQYF TGCGCCAGCAGCCACGCGACAGGGGGGGCCAAAAACATTCAGTACTTC
NA few TRBJ2-5 TRBV27 CASSLATTQETQYF TGTGCCAGCAGTTTAGCGACTACACAAGAGACCCAGTACTTC
TRBD2 NA TRBJ2-2 TRBV4-1 CASSQVPGGTGELFF TGCGCCAGCAGCCAAGTTCCGGGAGGAACCGGGGAGCTGTTTTTT
TRBD1 NA TRBJ1-3 TRBV30 CAWRNRDSTGNTIYF TGTGCCTGGAGGAATCGGGACAGTACTGGAAACACCATATATTTT
TRBD1 NA TRBJ1-6 TRBV7-6 CASSGGTGDSPLHF TGTGCCAGCAGCGGAGGGACAGGGGATTCACCCCTCCACTTT
NA NA TRBJ2-5 TRBV15 CATSRSVHNQETQYF TGTGCCACCAGCAGGTCGGTCCATAACCAAGAGACCCAGTACTTC
NA NA TRBJ2-3 TRBV28 CASGPFTDIADTQYF TGTGCCAGCGGCCCTTTTACAGATATCGCAGATACGCAGTATTTT
TRBD1 once TRBJ1-1 TRBV10-3 CAISRQGLNTEAFF TGTGCCATCAGTCGACAGGGGTTGAACACTGAAGCTTTCTTT
TRBD1 few TRBJ1-5 TRBV10-3 CAISGDRGGQPQHF TGTGCCATCAGTGGGGACAGGGGAGGCCAGCCCCAGCATTTT
NA once TRBJ1-2 TRBV9 CASSGQEYYTF TGTGCCAGCAGCGGACAGGAGTACTACACCTTC
TRBD2 few TRBJ2-1 TRBV5-1 CASSWTLAGGFESYNEQFF TGCGCCAGCAGCTGGACGCTAGCGGGGGGGTTTGAGTCCTACAATGAGCAGTTCTTC
NA NA TRBJ1-1 TRBV6-5 CASSYSRATEAFF TGTGCCAGCAGTTACTCGCGGGCAACTGAAGCTTTCTTT
NA NA TRBJ2-7 TRBV29-1 CSVVGGIHEQYF TGCAGCGTTGTTGGGGGGATCCACGAGCAGTACTTC
TRBD2 NA TRBJ2-1 TRBV10-3 CAISESTPGGAYNEQFF TGTGCCATCAGTGAGTCGACGCCGGGAGGGGCTTACAATGAGCAGTTCTTC
TRBD2 NA TRBJ2-7 TRBV11-3 CASSSRLAGAYEQYF TGTGCCAGCAGCTCCCGCCTAGCGGGGGCCTACGAGCAGTACTTC
TRBD1 NA TRBJ1-4 TRBV13 CASSLTGKGEKLFF TGTGCCAGCAGCTTGACAGGGAAGGGTGAAAAACTGTTTTTT
TRBD1 NA TRBJ2-5 TRBV5-4 CASGQGATQYF TGTGCCAGCGGGCAGGGGGCCACCCAGTACTTC
NA few TRBJ2-7 TRBV9 CASSAETDSSYEQYF TGTGCCAGCAGCGCCGAAACGGACAGCTCCTACGAGCAGTACTTC
TRBD2 NA TRBJ2-7 TRBV7-9 CASSTPTGTSGVEQYF TGTGCCAGCAGCACACCCACCGGGACTAGCGGCGTCGAGCAGTACTTC
NA NA TRBJ1-3 TRBV6-5 CASSSPSGNTIYF TGTGCCAGCAGTTCCCCGTCCGGAAACACCATATATTTT
TRBD1 NA TRBJ1-2 TRBV9 CASSAKDRGLGYTF TGTGCCAGCAGCGCCAAGGACAGGGGGCTTGGCTACACCTTC
TRBD1 NA TRBJ1-2 TRBV28 CAAGGVGQGGGYTF TGTGCCGCCGGGGGGGTCGGCCAGGGGGGTGGCTACACCTTC
TRBD1 NA TRBJ2-3 TRBV7-2 CASSLEQGADTQYF TGTGCCAGCAGCTTAGAACAGGGGGCGGATACGCAGTATTTT
NA NA TRBJ2-1 TRBV5-5 CASSIKGVPYNEQFF TGTGCCAGCAGCATAAAAGGGGTCCCTTACAATGAGCAGTTCTTC
NA NA TRBJ1-2 TRBV25-1 CASRANRLYGYTF TGTGCCAGCCGCGCGAACAGGCTCTATGGCTACACCTTC
NA few TRBJ2-1 TRBV4-3 CASSQEERGAQNEQFF TGCGCCAGCAGCCAAGAGGAACGGGGGGCACAAAATGAGCAGTTCTTC
NA NA TRBJ1-3 TRBV4-3 CASSQSAVSLVGNTIYF TGCGCCAGCAGCCAATCGGCGGTCAGTTTGGTAGGAAACACCATATATTTT
TRBD1 NA TRBJ2-5 TRBV11-3 CASSWTGAQEAQYF TGTGCCAGCAGCTGGACAGGGGCTCAAGAGGCCCAGTACTTC
TRBD1 NA TRBJ2-7 TRBV7-8 CASSPEPTGASRYEQYF TGTGCCAGCAGCCCTGAACCGACAGGGGCCTCTCGGTACGAGCAGTACTTC
NA NA TRBJ1-2 TRBV5-6 CASSLNNMIYGYTF TGTGCCAGCAGCCTGAACAACATGATTTATGGCTACACCTTC
NA NA TRBJ2-1 TRBV6-5 CASSYSGIGYRNEQFF TGTGCCAGCAGTTACTCGGGTATCGGGTACAGGAATGAGCAGTTCTTC
NA few TRBJ2-7 TRBV12-5 CASGPGGGHYEQYF TGTGCTAGTGGCCCCGGAGGGGGCCACTACGAGCAGTACTTC
TRBD1 once TRBJ2-1 TRBV29-1 CSVGQGANEQFF TGCAGCGTTGGGCAGGGGGCGAATGAGCAGTTCTTC
NA NA TRBJ2-3 TRBV6-6 CASSGANTQYF TGTGCCAGCAGCGGAGCAAATACGCAGTATTTT